The 27 T cell receptor beta chains given below trace back to one sample, sequenced in a study of T cell changes during pregnancy in multiple sclerosis. Sequencing used immunoSEQ multiplex PCR; TCRdb keeps in-frame clones, though not all of them. The data show 70,000 to 80,000 clones, 80% to 95% seen once. The input for sequencing was CD4+ T cells from peripheral blood mononuclear cells, taken before pregnancy. The receptors here all came from a female donor with multiple sclerosis, enrolled in a pregnancy study.

The table lists this clone with a count of one. The rearrangement links TRBV4-3 to TRBJ2-7; a possible D gene is TRBD1 (5 bases). Looked up from germline, CDR1 is LGHNA and CDR2 is YSLEER. Trimming removed 1 base from V and 4 bases from J, with 11 bases in between. This CDR3 has 14 residues. In DNA form, the CDR3 reads TGCGCCAGCAGCCAAGCGCAGGGTGGTTACGAGCAGTACTTC. Protein sequence: CASSQAQGGYEQYF.

A single count supports this clone. The rearrangement links TRBV6-1 to TRBJ2-1, with 8 bases fitting TRBD1. Germline CDR1 reads MNHNS; CDR2 reads SASEGT. CDR3 length equals 16 residues. The V gene end was trimmed by 4 bases and the J gene end by 0 bases; junction bases not matched to a gene: 5. In nucleotides, the CDR3 is TGTGCCAGCAGTGGTTCACAGGGGGGCTCCTACAATGAGCAGTTCTTC. It specifies CASSGSQGGSYNEQFF.

V gene TRBV30 combines with J gene TRBJ2-3; 7 bases are a match to TRBD2. V was pared by 4 bases and J by 5 bases, with 3 bases of the junction left unmatched. The CDR3 totals 12 residues. Germline assignment: CDR1 GTSNPN and CDR2 SVGIG (reference sequence). The CDR3 bases are TGTGCCTGGATGCCGGGGGGAGATACGCAGTATTTT. Translated, it gives CAWMPGGDTQYF. The entire variable domain, with the rest obtained from reference TRBV30 and TRBJ2-3, is as follows: SQTIHQWPATLVQPVGSPLSLECTVEGTSNPNLYWYRQAAGRGLQLLFYSVGIGQISSEVPQNLSASRPQDRQFILSSKKLLLSDSGFYLCAWMPGGDTQYFGPGTRLTVL.

This clone was recorded only once. CDR3 amino acids: CASSPAPQGSLRGANVLTF. The CDR3 region has the DNA TGCGCCAGCAGTCCTGCGCCGCAGGGATCCCTGCGTGGGGCCAACGTCCTGACTTTC. This sequence joins TRBV5-1 and TRBJ2-6; weak D call: TRBD1 (5 bases). Trimming removed 5 bases from V and 3 bases from J, with 24 bases in between. CDR1 SGHRS and CDR2 YFSETQ come from the germline V gene. The CDR3 runs to 19 residues.

This clone has just a few counts. This sequence joins TRBV7-7 and TRBJ1-6; unclear D gene. The CDR3 contains 13 residues. The V end lost 0 bases, the J end lost 7 bases, and 4 bases lay between the germline ends. Looked up from germline, CDR1 is SSHAT and CDR2 is FNYEAQ (reference sequence). CDR3 nucleotides: TGTGCCAGCAGCTTAGCTCCAAATTCACCCCTCCACTTT. It is translated as CASSLAPNSPLHF.

The chain uses TRBV10-3 and TRBJ2-5, with 8 bases identical to TRBD2. Looked up from germline, CDR1 is ENHRY and CDR2 is SYGVKD. V gave up 8 bases and J gave up 2 bases; unmatched junction bases: 4. The CDR3 runs 13 residues. The CDR3 loop reads CAIGVAGQETQYF. The CDR3 nucleotides are TGTGCCATCGGGGTAGCGGGACAAGAGACCCAGTACTTC.

The chain is built from TRBV27 and TRBJ2-4, with 9 positions matching TRBD2. There are 19 residues in the CDR3. J lost 0 bases, V lost 5 bases, and 14 bases had no gene match. The germline V gene has CDR1 MNHEY and CDR2 SMNVEV (reference sequence). The CDR3 sequence: CASSPLSGRTVIAKNIQYF. DNA of the CDR3: TGTGCCAGCAGTCCGCTAAGCGGGAGGACCGTTATAGCCAAAAACATTCAGTACTTC.

The J gene is TRBJ2-2, the V gene TRBV5-1, with D perhaps matching TRBD2 (6 bases). CDR3 length: 15 residues. CDR1 and CDR2 (germline): SGHRS, YFSETQ. V dropped 0 bases and J dropped 0 bases, with 6 bases sitting between them. The CDR3 protein is CASSLGLANTGELFF. CDR3 sequence (DNA): TGCGCCAGCAGCTTGGGACTAGCGAACACCGGGGAGCTGTTTTTT.

The CDR3 spells CASSNERGSYNEQFF. The DNA of the CDR3 is TGTGCCAGTAGCAATGAGAGGGGGTCCTACAATGAGCAGTTCTTC. The gene calls are TRBV19 and TRBJ2-1, with D maybe TRBD1 (6 bases). CDR1 is LNHDA, CDR2 SQIVND, per germline (reference sequence). V was shortened by 6 bases and J by 1 base, with 13 bases between the two germline ends. The CDR3 contains 15 residues.

This clone appeared once. V and J are TRBV30 and TRBJ2-5; 16 nucleotides line up with TRBD2. V lost 3 bases and J lost 0; bases outside the gene matches: 4. This CDR3 is 17 amino acids long. Germline V gene sequence: CDR1 GTSNPN, CDR2 SVGIG (reference sequence). The CDR3 reads CAWSAGLAGGYQETQYF. The DNA of the CDR3 is TGTGCCTGGAGCGCGGGACTAGCGGGAGGGTACCAAGAGACCCAGTACTTC.

This clone showed up just a few times. The chain employs TRBV2 and TRBJ2-1, with 13 bases fitting TRBD2. Germline V gene sequence: CDR1 SNHLY, CDR2 FYNNEI. V lost 6 bases and J lost 7; bases outside the gene matches: 9. The CDR3 has 16 residues. In DNA, the CDR3 is TGTGCCAGCAGAATCCGGACTAGCGGGGGATCAAATGAGCAGTTCTTC. This encodes CASRIRTSGGSNEQFF.

This clone was counted a few times. J is TRBJ1-6 and V is TRBV15, with TRBD1 matching 7 bases. Germline values: CDR1 LNHNV, CDR2 YYDKDF (reference sequence). The V gene end was trimmed by 4 bases and the J gene end by 10 bases; junction bases not matched to a gene: 10. This CDR3 has 15 residues. The CDR3 loop is CATSTRQGRQSPLHF. For the CDR3, the DNA is TGTGCCACCAGCACCCGACAGGGAAGACAATCACCCCTCCACTTT.

Worth noting for this clone: A read error may account for a junction end that differs from germline. The rearrangement joins TRBV7-9 to TRBJ1-2, with no clear D. This CDR3 is 13 amino acids long. Germline CDR1 SEHNR, CDR2 FQNEAQ (reference sequence). The CDR3 sequence is CVSSLNDNRGYTF. The DNA of the CDR3 is TGTGTCAGCAGCTTAAATGATAATCGGGGCTACACCTTC.

This clone was seen only a few times. The chain is built from TRBV10-1 and TRBJ1-6; 12 positions match TRBD1. Germline CDR1 reads WNHNN; CDR2 reads SYGVQD (reference sequence). With V trimmed by 6 bases and J by 5 bases, 11 bases remained unmatched. The CDR3 covers 18 residues. The CDR3 spells CASRVPGQGAFDNSPLHF. In DNA form, the CDR3 reads TGCGCCAGCAGGGTCCCGGGACAGGGGGCTTTCGATAATTCACCCCTCCACTTT.

The chain recombines TRBV28 with TRBJ2-3; TRBD2 matches 7 bases. The junction had 9 bases not matched to a gene; V was cut back by 4 bases and J by 5 bases. This CDR3 has 15 residues. The germline V gene has CDR1 MDHEN and CDR2 SYDVKM. This CDR3 reads CASSWLGGSEDTQYF. The CDR3 region has the DNA TGTGCCAGCAGTTGGCTCGGGGGGTCAGAAGATACGCAGTATTTT.

The chain employs TRBV19 and TRBJ1-1; 12 bases match TRBD1. Germline CDR1 and CDR2: LNHDA and SQIVND (reference sequence). J lost 0 bases, V lost 1 base, and 3 bases had no gene match. The CDR3 is 17 residues long. CDR3 sequence: CASSIGGTGGMNTEAFF. In nucleotides, the CDR3 is TGTGCCAGTAGTATAGGCGGGACAGGGGGCATGAACACTGAAGCTTTCTTT.

This chain uses TRBV9 with TRBJ2-5; possible D gene TRBD2, 5 bases. Germline V gene data show CDR1 as SGDLS and CDR2 as YYNGEE. The ends were cut back, 0 bases at V and 5 bases at J, with 17 bases in the middle. CDR3 length equals 16 residues. This CDR3 reads CASSVALAQGGETQYF. CDR3 DNA: TGTGCCAGCAGCGTAGCTCTAGCACAAGGTGGGGAGACCCAGTACTTC.

The rearrangement uses TRBV6-6 and TRBJ1-2; D perhaps matches TRBD1 (6 bases). Trimming stripped 6 bases from V and 2 bases from J, with 16 bases between. Germline V lookup: CDR1 MNHNY, CDR2 SVGAGI (reference sequence). CDR3 length: 15 amino acids. CDR3 DNA sequence: TGTGCCAGCAGCAACGGGGGGGGCTCAAACTATGGCTACACCTTC. Translating gives CASSNGGGSNYGYTF.

The chain uses TRBV9 and TRBJ2-7; TRBD1 matches at 7 bases. Unmatched junction bases numbered 6, after V lost 3 bases and J lost 3 bases. The CDR3 spans 14 residues. Germline V gene data show CDR1 as SGDLS and CDR2 as YYNGEE. This CDR3 reads CASSGGQDRYEQYF. CDR3 DNA sequence: TGTGCCAGCAGCGGCGGACAGGACCGCTACGAGCAGTACTTC.

The CDR3 reads CASSQRALEGLGNEQFF. In nucleotides, the CDR3 is TGCGCCAGCAGCCAGAGGGCCCTGGAAGGGCTAGGGAATGAGCAGTTCTTC. This chain joins TRBV4-3 and TRBJ2-1, with a weak D call TRBD2 (5 bases). This CDR3 spans 17 amino acids. Germline-derived CDR1 and CDR2 are LGHNA and YSLEER. Trimming took 3 bases from V and 7 from J, leaving 22 bases between them.

The chain combines TRBV28 with TRBJ2-7; TRBD2 matches 13 bases. With V trimmed by 7 bases and J by 4 bases, 7 bases remained unmatched. Germline V gives CDR1 MDHEN, CDR2 SYDVKM. The CDR3 spans 15 residues. The CDR3 DNA reads as TGTGCCAGCACCCCGGGACTAGCGGGATTTTACGAGCAGTACTTC. Residues: CASTPGLAGFYEQYF.

V usage is TRBV7-2 and J usage is TRBJ2-1; D call uncertain. V was cut by 5 bases and J by 2 bases, with 16 bases left in between. The CDR3 sequence is 16 residues long. CDR1 and CDR2 (germline): SGHTA, FQGNSA. The CDR3 spells CASSPRGALTYNEQFF. CDR3 nucleotides: TGTGCCAGCAGCCCCCGAGGCGCCCTCACCTACAATGAGCAGTTCTTC. Using reference TRBV7-2 and TRBJ2-1 for the parts outside the CDR3, the full variable domain is GAGVSQSPSNKVTEKGKDVELRCDPISGHTALYWYRQSLGQGLEFLIYFQGNSAPDKSGLPSDRFSAERTGGSVSTLTIQRTQQEDSAVYLCASSPRGALTYNEQFFGPGTRLTVL.

CDR3 in amino acids: CASRPQGAHLAEAFF. CDR3 bases: TGTGCCAGCAGGCCGCAGGGGGCGCATTTGGCTGAAGCTTTCTTT. The rearrangement links TRBV25-1 to TRBJ1-1; TRBD1 matches at 8 bases. V was clipped by 6 bases and J by 6 bases; unmatched bases: 12. The CDR3 is made up of 15 amino acids. Germline V CDR1 and CDR2: MGHDK, SYGVNS.

The chain recombines TRBV28 with TRBJ2-7; the match to TRBD1 covers 8 bases. V dropped 6 bases and J dropped 1; count of bases not matched to a gene: 11. The CDR3 has 16 amino acids. Germline CDR1 MDHEN, CDR2 SYDVKM. The CDR3 reads CASRSNDRGRSYEQYF. CDR3 nucleotides: TGTGCCAGCAGATCAAACGACAGGGGAAGATCCTACGAGCAGTACTTC.

The chain joins TRBV6-1 to TRBJ1-5, with unresolved D. CDR3 length equals 15 residues. CDR1 is MNHNS and CDR2 is SASEGT in the germline V gene. The ends were cut back, 3 bases at V and 4 bases at J, with 13 bases in the middle. CDR3 DNA: TGTGCCAGCAGTGAGCAGAACGCTCCTAATCAGCCCCAGCATTTT. It specifies CASSEQNAPNQPQHF.

CDR3 amino acids: CATAGVTQYF. DNA for the CDR3: TGTGCCACCGCGGGGGTTACGCAGTATTTT. The chain carries TRBV7-9 and TRBJ2-3; 7 nucleotides agree with TRBD2. J lost 8 bases, V lost 10 bases, and 3 bases had no gene match. The CDR3 loop spans 10 amino acids. CDR1 SEHNR and CDR2 FQNEAQ come from the germline V gene (reference sequence).

The chain has TRBV9 and TRBJ1-4, with a weak D call TRBD1 (5 bases). CDR3 length: 16 amino acids. V was pared by 0 bases and J by 4 bases, with 13 bases between. The V gene's germline CDR1 is SGDLS and CDR2 YYNGEE. CDR3 region: CASSVGWRGFNEKLFF. The CDR3 nucleotides read TGTGCCAGCAGCGTAGGCTGGAGGGGCTTTAATGAAAAACTGTTTTTT.